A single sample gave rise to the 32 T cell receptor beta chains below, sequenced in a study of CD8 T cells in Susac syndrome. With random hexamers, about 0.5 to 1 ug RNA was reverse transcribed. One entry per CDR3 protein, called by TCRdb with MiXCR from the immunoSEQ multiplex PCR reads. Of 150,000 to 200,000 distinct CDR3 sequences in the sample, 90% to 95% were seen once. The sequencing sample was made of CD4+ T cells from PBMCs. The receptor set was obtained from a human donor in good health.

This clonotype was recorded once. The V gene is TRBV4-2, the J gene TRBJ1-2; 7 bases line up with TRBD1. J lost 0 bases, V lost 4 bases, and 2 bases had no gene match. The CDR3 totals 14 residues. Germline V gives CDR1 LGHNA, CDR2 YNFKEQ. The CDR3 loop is CASSLTGTNYGYTF. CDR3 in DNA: TGTGCCAGCAGCCTGACAGGGACTAACTATGGCTACACCTTC.

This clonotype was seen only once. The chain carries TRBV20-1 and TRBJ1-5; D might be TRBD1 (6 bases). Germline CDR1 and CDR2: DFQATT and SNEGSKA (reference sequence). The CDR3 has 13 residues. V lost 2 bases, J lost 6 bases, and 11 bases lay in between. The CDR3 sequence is CSARKQGSQPQHF. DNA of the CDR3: TGCAGTGCTAGAAAACAGGGTTCTCAGCCCCAGCATTTT.

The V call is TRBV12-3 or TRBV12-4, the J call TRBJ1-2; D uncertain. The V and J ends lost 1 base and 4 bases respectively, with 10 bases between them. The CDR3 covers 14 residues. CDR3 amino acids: CASSLDPLGYGYTF. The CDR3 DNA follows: TGTGCCAGCAGTTTAGACCCGCTCGGCTATGGCTACACCTTC.

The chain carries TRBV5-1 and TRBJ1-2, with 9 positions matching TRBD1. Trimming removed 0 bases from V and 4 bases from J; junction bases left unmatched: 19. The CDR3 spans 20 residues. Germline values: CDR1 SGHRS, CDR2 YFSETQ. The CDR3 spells CASSLDPPGQGNSGRYGYTF. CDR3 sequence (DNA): TGCGCCAGCAGCTTGGATCCCCCGGGACAGGGTAATTCGGGTCGCTATGGCTACACCTTC. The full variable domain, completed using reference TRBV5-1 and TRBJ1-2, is KAGVTQTPRYLIKTRGQQVTLSCSPISGHRSVSWYQQTPGQGLQFLFEYFSETQRNKGNFPGRFSGRQFSNSRSEMNVSTLELGDSALYLCASSLDPPGQGNSGRYGYTFGSGTRLTVV.

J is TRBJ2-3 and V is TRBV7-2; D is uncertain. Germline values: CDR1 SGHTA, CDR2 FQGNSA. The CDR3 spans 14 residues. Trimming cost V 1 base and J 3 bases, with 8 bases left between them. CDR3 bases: TGTGCCAGCAGCTTAGATCGGTGGACAGATACGCAGTATTTT. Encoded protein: CASSLDRWTDTQYF.

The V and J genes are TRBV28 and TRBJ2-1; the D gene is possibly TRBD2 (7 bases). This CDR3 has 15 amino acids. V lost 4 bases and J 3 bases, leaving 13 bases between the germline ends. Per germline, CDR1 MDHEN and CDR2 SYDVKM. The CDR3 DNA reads TGTGCCAGCAGTTCCGGGGGGCATGGCTACAATGAGCAGTTCTTC. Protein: CASSSGGHGYNEQFF.

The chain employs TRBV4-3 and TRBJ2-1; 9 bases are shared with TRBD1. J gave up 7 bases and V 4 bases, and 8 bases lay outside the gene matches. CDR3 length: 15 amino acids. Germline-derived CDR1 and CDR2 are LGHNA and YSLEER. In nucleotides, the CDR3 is TGCGCCAGCAGCCGAGCCGGGACAGGGTCAAATGAGCAGTTCTTC. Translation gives CASSRAGTGSNEQFF.

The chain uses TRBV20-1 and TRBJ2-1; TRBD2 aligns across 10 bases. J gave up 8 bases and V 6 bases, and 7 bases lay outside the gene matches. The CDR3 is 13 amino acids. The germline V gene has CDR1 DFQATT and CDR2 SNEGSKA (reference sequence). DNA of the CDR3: TGCAGTGCCAAAAGTGGGACTAGCGATGAGCAGTTCTTC. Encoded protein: CSAKSGTSDEQFF.

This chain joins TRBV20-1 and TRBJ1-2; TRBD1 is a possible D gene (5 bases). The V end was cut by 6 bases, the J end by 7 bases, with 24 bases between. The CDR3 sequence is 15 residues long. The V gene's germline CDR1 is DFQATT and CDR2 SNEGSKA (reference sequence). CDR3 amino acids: CSAKKDGGGSAGYTF. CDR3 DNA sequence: TGCAGTGCAAAGAAGGATGGCGGGGGTAGCGCTGGCTACACCTTC.

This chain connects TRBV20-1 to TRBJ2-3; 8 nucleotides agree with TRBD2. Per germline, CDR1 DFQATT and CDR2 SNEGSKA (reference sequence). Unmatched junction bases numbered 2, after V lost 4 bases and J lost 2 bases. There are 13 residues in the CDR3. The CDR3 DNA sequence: TGCAGTGCTAATAGCGGGGCCACAGATACGCAGTATTTT. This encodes CSANSGATDTQYF.

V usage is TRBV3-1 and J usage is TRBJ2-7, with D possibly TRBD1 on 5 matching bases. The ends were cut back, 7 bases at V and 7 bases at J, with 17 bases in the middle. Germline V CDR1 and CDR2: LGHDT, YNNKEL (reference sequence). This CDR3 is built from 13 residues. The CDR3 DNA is TGTGCCAGCACCTTTATGATGGGGCGTGAGCAGTACTTC. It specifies CASTFMMGREQYF.

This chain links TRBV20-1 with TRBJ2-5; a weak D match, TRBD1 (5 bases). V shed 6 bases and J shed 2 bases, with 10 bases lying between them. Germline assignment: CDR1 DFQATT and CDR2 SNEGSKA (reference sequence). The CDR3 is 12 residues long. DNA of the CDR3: TGCAGTGCCTCGACAGAACAAGAGACCCAGTACTTC. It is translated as CSASTEQETQYF.

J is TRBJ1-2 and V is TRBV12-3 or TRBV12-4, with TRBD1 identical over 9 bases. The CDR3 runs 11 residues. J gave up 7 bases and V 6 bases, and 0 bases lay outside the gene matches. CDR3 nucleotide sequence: TGTGCCAGCAGGGACAGGGGTGGCTACACCTTC. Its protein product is CASRDRGGYTF.

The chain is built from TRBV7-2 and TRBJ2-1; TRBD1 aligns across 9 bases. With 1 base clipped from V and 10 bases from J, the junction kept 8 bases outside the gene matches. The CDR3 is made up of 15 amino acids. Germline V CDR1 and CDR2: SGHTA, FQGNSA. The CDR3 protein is CASSLEDRGWWEQFF. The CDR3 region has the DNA TGTGCCAGCAGCTTAGAGGACAGGGGTTGGTGGGAGCAGTTCTTC. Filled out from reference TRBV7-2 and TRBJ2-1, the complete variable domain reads GAGVSQSPSNKVTEKGKDVELRCDPISGHTALYWYRQSLGQGLEFLIYFQGNSAPDKSGLPSDRFSAERTGGSVSTLTIQRTQQEDSAVYLCASSLEDRGWWEQFFGPGTRLTVL.

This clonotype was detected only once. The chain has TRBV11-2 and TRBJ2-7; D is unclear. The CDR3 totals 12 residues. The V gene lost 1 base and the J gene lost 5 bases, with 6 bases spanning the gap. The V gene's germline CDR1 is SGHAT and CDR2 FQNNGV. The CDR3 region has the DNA TGTGCCAGCAGCTTAGTTTTGGACGAGCAGTACTTC. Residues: CASSLVLDEQYF.

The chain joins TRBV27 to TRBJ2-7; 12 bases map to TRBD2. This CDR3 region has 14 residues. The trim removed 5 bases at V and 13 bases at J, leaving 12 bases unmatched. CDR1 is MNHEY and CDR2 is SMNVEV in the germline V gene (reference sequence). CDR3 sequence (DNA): TGTGCCAGCAGTCTGACTAGCGGGGGCTCTCATAGTTACTTC. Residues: CASSLTSGGSHSYF.

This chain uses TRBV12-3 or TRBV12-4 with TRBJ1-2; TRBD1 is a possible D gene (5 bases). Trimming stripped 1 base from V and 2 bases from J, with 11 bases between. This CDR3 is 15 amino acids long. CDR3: CASSLGQSGNYGYTF. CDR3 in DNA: TGTGCCAGCAGTTTAGGACAGTCTGGCAACTATGGCTACACCTTC.

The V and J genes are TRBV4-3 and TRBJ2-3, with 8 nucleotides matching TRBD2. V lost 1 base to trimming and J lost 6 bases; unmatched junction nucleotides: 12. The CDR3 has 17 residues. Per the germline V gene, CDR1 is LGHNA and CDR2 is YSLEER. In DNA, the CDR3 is TGCGCCAGCAGCCAAGCCGCGGGGGGCCTCCCGCCCGATACGCAGTATTTT. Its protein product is CASSQAAGGLPPDTQYF.

This chain's CDR3 is CASRMSGSSNQPQHF. For the CDR3, the DNA is TGTGCCAGCAGGATGTCAGGGAGTAGCAATCAGCCCCAGCATTTT. This chain uses TRBV12-3 or TRBV12-4 with TRBJ1-5; possibly TRBD1 for D (5 bases). V gave up 6 bases and J gave up 0 bases, with 12 bases separating them. The CDR3 extends over 15 amino acids.

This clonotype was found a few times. CDR3 protein: CSAMNSLSYEQYF. The CDR3 nucleotides are TGCAGCGCCATGAATTCTTTGTCCTACGAGCAGTACTTC. The J gene is TRBJ2-7, the V gene TRBV29-1, with D uncertain. V was cut by 7 bases and J by 1 base, with 14 bases left in between. Germline V gives CDR1 SQVTM, CDR2 ANQGSEA. CDR3 length: 13 residues.

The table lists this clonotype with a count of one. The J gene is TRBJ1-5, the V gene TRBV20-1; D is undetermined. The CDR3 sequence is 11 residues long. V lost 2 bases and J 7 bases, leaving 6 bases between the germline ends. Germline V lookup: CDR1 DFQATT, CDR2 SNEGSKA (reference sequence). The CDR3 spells CSARLGQPQHF. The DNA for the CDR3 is TGCAGTGCTAGACTAGGACAGCCCCAGCATTTT.

CDR3 DNA: TGTGCCAGCAGCTTCCGGTCCCCTAGCTCCTACGAGCAGTACTTC. It yields the protein CASSFRSPSSYEQYF. The rearrangement uses TRBV12-3 or TRBV12-4 and TRBJ2-7; D is undetermined. The V end was cut by 6 bases, the J end by 0 bases, with 15 bases between. CDR3 length equals 15 residues.

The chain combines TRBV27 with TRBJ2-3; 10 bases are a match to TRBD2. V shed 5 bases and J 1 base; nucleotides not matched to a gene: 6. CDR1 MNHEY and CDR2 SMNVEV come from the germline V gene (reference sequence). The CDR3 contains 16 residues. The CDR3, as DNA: TGTGCCAGCAGTCCAGAGCGGGGGGGAGGCACAGATACGCAGTATTTT. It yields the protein CASSPERGGGTDTQYF.

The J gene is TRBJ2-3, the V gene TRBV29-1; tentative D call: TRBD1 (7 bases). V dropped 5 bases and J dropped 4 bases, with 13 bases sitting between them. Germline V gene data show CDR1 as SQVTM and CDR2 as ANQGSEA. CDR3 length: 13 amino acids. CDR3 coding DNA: TGCAGCGTTCACAGGGGAGGAGCAGATACGCAGTATTTT. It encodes CSVHRGGADTQYF.

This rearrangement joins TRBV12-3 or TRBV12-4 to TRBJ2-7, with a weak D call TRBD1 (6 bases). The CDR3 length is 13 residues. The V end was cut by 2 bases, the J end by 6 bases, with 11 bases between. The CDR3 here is CASSLRQATEQYF. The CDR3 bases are TGTGCCAGCAGTTTAAGACAGGCCACCGAGCAGTACTTC.

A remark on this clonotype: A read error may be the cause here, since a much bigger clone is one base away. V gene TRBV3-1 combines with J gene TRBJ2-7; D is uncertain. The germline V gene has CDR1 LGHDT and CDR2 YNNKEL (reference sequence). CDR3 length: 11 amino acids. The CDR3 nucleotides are TGTGCCAGCAGCCTCTCCTACGTGCAGTACTTC. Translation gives CASSLSYVQYF.

This CDR3 reads CASSLASREKLFF. In DNA form, the CDR3 reads TGTGCCAGCAGCTTAGCATCCAGGGAAAAACTGTTTTTT. The J gene is TRBJ1-4, the V gene TRBV7-9; unclear D gene. Trimming left V 0 bases short and J 8 bases short, with 7 bases between. CDR1 is SEHNR and CDR2 is FQNEAQ in the germline V gene (reference sequence). CDR3 size: 13 residues.

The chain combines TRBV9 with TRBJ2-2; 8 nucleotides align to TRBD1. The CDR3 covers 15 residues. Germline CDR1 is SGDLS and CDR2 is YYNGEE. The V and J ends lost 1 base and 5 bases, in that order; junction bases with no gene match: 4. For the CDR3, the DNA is TGTGCCAGCAGCGTAACGGACAGGGTAACCGGGGAGCTGTTTTTT. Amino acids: CASSVTDRVTGELFF.

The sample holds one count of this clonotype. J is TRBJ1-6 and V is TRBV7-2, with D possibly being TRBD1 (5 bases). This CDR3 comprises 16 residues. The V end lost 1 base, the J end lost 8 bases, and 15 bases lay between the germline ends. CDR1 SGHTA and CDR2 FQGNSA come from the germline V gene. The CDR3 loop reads CASSLVGVGDYSPLHF. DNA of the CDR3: TGTGCCAGCAGCTTAGTAGGCGTGGGGGACTATTCACCCCTCCACTTT.

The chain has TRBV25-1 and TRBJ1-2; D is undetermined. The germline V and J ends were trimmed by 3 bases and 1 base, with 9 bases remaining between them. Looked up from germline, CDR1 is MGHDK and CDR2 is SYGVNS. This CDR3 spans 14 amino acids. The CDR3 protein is CASSDPHGNYGYTF. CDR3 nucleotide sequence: TGTGCCAGCAGTGACCCACACGGTAACTATGGCTACACCTTC.

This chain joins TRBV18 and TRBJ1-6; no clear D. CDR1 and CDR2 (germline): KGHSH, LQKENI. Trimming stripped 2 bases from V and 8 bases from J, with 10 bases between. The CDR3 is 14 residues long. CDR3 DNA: TGTGCCAGCTCACCAGCTAAACACGATTCACCCCTCCACTTT. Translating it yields CASSPAKHDSPLHF.

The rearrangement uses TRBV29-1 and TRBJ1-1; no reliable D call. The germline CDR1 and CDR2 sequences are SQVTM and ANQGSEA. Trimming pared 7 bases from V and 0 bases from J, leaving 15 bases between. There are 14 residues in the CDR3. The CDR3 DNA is TGCAGCGCCCGGGAAGGCCTACTGAACACTGAAGCTTTCTTT. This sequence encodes CSAREGLLNTEAFF.